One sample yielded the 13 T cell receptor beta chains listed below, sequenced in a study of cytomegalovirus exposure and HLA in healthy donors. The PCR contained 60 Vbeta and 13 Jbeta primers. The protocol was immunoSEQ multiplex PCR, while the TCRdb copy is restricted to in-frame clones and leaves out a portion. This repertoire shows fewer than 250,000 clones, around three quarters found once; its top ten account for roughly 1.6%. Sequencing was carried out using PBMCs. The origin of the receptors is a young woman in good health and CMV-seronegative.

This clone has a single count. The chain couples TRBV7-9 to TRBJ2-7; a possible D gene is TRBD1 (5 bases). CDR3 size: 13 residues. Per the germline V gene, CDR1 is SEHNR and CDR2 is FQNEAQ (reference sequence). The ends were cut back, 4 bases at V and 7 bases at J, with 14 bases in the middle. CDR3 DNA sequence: TGTGCCAGCAGCTATGCGGCAGGGTTGGAGCAGTACTTC. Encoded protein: CASSYAAGLEQYF. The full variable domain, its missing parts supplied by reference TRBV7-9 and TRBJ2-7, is DTGVSQNPRHKITKRGQNVTFRCDPISEHNRLYWYRQTLGQGPEFLTYFQNEAQLEKSRLLSDRFSAERPKGSFSTLEIQRTEQGDSAMYLCASSYAAGLEQYFGPGTRLTVT.

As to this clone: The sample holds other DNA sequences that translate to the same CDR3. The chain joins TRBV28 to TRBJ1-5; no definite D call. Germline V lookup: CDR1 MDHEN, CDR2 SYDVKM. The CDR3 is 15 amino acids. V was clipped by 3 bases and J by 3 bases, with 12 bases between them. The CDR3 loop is CASSFAVITNQPQHF. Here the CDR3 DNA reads TGTGCCAGCAGTTTCGCAGTTATAACCAATCAGCCCCAGCATTTT.

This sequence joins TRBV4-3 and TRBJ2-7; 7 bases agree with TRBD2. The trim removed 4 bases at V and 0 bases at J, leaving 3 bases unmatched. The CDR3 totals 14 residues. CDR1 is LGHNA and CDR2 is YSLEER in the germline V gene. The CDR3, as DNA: TGCGCCAGCAGCCCGCGGACTAGCTCCTACGAGCAGTACTTC. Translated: CASSPRTSSYEQYF.

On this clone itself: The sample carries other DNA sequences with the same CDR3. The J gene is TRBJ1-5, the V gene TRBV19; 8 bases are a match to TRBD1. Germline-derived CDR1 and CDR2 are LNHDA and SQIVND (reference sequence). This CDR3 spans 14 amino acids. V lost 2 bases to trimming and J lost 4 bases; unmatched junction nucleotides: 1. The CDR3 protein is CASSITGGNQPQHF. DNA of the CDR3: TGTGCCAGTAGTATAACAGGGGGGAATCAGCCCCAGCATTTT.

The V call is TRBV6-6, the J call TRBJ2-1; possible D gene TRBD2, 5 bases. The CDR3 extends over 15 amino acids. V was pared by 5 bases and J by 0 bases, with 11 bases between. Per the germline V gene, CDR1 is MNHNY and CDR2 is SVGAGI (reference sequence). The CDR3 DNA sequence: TGTGCCAGCAGTCAGGACTCAACCTCCTACAATGAGCAGTTCTTC. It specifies CASSQDSTSYNEQFF.

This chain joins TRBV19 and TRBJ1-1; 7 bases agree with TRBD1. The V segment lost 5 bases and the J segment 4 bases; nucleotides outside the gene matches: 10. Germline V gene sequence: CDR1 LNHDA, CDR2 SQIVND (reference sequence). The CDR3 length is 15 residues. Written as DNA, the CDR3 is TGTGCCAGTAGTGCAAAGACAGGGTACTTCACTGAAGCTTTCTTT. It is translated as CASSAKTGYFTEAFF.

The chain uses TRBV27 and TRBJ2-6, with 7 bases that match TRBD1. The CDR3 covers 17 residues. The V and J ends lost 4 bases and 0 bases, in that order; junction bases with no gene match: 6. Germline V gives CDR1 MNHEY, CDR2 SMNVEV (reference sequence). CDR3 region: CASSSRQGGSGANVLTF. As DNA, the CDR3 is TGTGCCAGCAGTTCCCGACAGGGTGGCTCTGGGGCCAACGTCCTGACTTTC.

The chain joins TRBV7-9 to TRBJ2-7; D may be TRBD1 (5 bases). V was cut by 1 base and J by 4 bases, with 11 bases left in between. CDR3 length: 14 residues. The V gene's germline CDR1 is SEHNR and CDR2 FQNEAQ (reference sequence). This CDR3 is CASSLGTSQYEQYF. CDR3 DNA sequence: TGTGCCAGCAGCTTAGGGACATCTCAGTACGAGCAGTACTTC.

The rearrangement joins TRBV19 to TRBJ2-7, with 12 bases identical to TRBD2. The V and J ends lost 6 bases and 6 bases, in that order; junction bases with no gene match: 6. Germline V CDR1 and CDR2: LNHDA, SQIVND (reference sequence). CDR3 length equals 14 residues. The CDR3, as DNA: TGTGCCAGTAGCCCTAGCGGGGGGGCCCGCGAGCAGTACTTC. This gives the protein CASSPSGGAREQYF.

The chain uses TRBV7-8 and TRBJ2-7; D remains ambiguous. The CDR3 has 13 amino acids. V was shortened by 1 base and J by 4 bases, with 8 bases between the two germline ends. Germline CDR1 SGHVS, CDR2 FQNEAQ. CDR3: CASSLDGSYEQYF. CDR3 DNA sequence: TGTGCCAGCAGCTTAGACGGTTCGTACGAGCAGTACTTC.

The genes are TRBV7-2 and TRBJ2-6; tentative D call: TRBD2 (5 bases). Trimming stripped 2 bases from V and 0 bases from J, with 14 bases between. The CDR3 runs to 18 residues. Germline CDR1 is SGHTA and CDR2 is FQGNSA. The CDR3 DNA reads TGTGCCAGCAGCTTATATTCTAGCTCGGTCTCTGGGGCCAACGTCCTGACTTTC. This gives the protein CASSLYSSSVSGANVLTF.

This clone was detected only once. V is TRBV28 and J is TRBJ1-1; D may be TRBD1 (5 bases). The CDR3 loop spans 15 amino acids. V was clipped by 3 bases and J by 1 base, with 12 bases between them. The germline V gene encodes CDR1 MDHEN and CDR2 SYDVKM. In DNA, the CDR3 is TGTGCCAGCAGTTTCCCAACTACAGGGAACACTGAAGCTTTCTTT. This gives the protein CASSFPTTGNTEAFF.

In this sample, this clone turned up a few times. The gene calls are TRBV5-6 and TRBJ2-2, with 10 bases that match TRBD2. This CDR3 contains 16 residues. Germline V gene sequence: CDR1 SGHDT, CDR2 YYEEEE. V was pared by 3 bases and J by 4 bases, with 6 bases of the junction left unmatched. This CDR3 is CASSYGSGGGTGELFF. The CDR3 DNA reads TGTGCCAGCAGCTATGGAAGCGGGGGGGGCACCGGGGAGCTGTTTTTT.